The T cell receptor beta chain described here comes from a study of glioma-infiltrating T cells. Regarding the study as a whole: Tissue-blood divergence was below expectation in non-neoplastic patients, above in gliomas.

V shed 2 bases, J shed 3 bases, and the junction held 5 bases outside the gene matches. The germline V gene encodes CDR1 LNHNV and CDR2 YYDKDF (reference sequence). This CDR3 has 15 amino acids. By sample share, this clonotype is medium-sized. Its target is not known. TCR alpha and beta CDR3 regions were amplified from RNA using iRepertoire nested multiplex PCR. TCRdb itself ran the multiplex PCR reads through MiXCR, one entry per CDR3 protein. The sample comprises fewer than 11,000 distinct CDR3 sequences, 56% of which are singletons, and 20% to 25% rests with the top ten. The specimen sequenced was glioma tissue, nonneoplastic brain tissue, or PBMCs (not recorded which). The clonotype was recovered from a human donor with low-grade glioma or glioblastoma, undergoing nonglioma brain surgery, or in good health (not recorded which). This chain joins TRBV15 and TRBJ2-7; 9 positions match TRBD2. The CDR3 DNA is TGTGCCACCAGCAGATCGCGGGAGGGAGGCTACGAGCAGTACTTC. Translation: CATSRSREGGYEQYF.